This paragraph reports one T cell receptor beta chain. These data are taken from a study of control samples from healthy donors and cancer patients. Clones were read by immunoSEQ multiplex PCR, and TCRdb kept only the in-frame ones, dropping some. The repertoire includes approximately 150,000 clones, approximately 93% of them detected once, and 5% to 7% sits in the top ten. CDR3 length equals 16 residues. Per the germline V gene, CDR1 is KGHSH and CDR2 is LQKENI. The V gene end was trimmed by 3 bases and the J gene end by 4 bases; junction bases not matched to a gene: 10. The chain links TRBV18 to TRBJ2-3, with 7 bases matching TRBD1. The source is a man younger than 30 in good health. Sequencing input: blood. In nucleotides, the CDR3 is TGTGCCAGCTCACCCCCGGTTGGACAGGTTGCAGATACGCAGTATTTT. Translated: CASSPPVGQVADTQYF.